The clone carrying this TCR beta chain was found once. The sample belongs to a study of blood T cell repertoires in COVID-19. Between the trimmed V and J ends, which lost 1 base and 0 bases, there was a span of 8 bases. The V gene's germline CDR1 is SGHTA and CDR2 FQGTGA. The CDR3 loop spans 15 amino acids. Sequenced by immunoSEQ multiplex PCR; TCRdb stores in-frame clones only, minus some. The top ten hold around 2.6% of the sample, which has about 75,000 clones, approximately 74% seen once. The receptor comes from a human donor with acute or convalescent COVID-19. The donor label of this sample is uncertain. The chain combines TRBV7-3 with TRBJ2-3; D possibly corresponds to TRBD2 (5 bases). The sample consisted of peripheral blood. CDR3 bases: TGTGCCAGCAGCTTAAGGGGAGCCAGCACAGATACGCAGTATTTT. The encoded protein is CASSLRGASTDTQYF.